Listed below are T cell receptor beta chains from one sample, sequenced in a study of control samples from healthy donors and cancer patients. Generated by immunoSEQ multiplex PCR, the TCRdb table keeps only in-frame clones and is missing some. This table holds 150,000 to 200,000 clones, around 91% found once. Sequencing input: blood. The receptor set was obtained from a woman aged 30 to 39 in good health. Both conserved end residues are part of each CDR3. Fields, in order: J gene, V gene, D gene, CDR3 length, clone size, CDR3 DNA, CDR3 protein. A D gene is named only where the DNA matches it firmly. Size is omitted from some rows. Given values are once, few, many or a class for expanded clones.

J: TRBJ2-1; V: TRBV7-9; D: NA; length: 15; size: once; DNA: TGTGCCAGCAGCCAAAGGGCAGGGGCCTACAATGAGCAGTTCTTC; CDR3: CASSQRAGAYNEQFF
J: TRBJ1-5; V: TRBV2; D: NA; length: 13; size: NA; DNA: TGTGCCAGCAGTGAAGCCCACAGTCAGCCCCAGCATTTT; CDR3: CASSEAHSQPQHF
J: TRBJ2-1; V: TRBV25-1; D: NA; length: 14; size: NA; DNA: TGTGCCAGCAGTGACATCCCACAAAAGCGGGAGCAGTTCTTC; CDR3: CASSDIPQKREQFF
J: TRBJ2-7; V: TRBV6-5; D: NA; length: 15; size: NA; DNA: TGTGCCAGCAGTTTCCGGACAGGGAGGGGATACGAGCAGTACTTC; CDR3: CASSFRTGRGYEQYF
J: TRBJ2-2; V: TRBV7-3; D: NA; length: 14; size: NA; DNA: TGTGCCAGCAGCTTGGGGATAGCCACCGGGGAGCTGTTTTTT; CDR3: CASSLGIATGELFF
J: TRBJ1-3; V: TRBV6-1; D: NA; length: 14; size: NA; DNA: TGTGCCAGCACCTTATTGGGGGCGGGAAACACCATATATTTT; CDR3: CASTLLGAGNTIYF
J: TRBJ1-1; V: TRBV6-6; D: TRBD1; length: 14; size: NA; DNA: TGTGCCAGCAGTTACACAGGGGGGAACACTGAAGCTTTCTTT; CDR3: CASSYTGGNTEAFF
J: TRBJ2-3; V: TRBV6-2/TRBV6-3; D: NA; length: 14; size: NA; DNA: TGTGCCAGCAGTTACGGAGCGGAGACAGCTACGCAGTATTTT; CDR3: CASSYGAETATQYF
J: TRBJ1-2; V: TRBV12-3/TRBV12-4; D: NA; length: 12; size: NA; DNA: TGTGCCAGCAGTTTCGGGGTTAGCGGCTACACCTTC; CDR3: CASSFGVSGYTF
J: TRBJ1-3; V: TRBV5-6; D: NA; length: 12; size: NA; DNA: TGTGCCAGCAGCTTGGGGCGAAACACCATATATTTT; CDR3: CASSLGRNTIYF
J: TRBJ2-2; V: TRBV11-3; D: NA; length: 14; size: NA; DNA: TGTGCCAGCAGCTTACTGGGGCTGGGCGGGGAGCTGTTTTTT; CDR3: CASSLLGLGGELFF
J: TRBJ2-7; V: TRBV28; D: TRBD1; length: 19; size: NA; DNA: TGTGCCAGCAGTAACCATCCCCTAAAACGGACAGGGGGATCCTACGAGCAGTACTTC; CDR3: CASSNHPLKRTGGSYEQYF
J: TRBJ2-3; V: TRBV4-2; D: TRBD2; length: 17; size: NA; DNA: TGTGCCAGCAGCCAAGATGTGGCTAGCGGGGCCACAGATACGCAGTATTTT; CDR3: CASSQDVASGATDTQYF
J: TRBJ2-7; V: TRBV7-2; D: NA; length: 14; size: NA; DNA: TGTGCCAGCAGCTTAGCTGAGGTCTCCTACGAGCAGTACTTC; CDR3: CASSLAEVSYEQYF
J: TRBJ1-2; V: TRBV19; D: TRBD1; length: 15; size: NA; DNA: TGTGCCAGTAGTATACGGACAGGGTGGGACTATGGCTACACCTTC; CDR3: CASSIRTGWDYGYTF
J: TRBJ2-1; V: TRBV18; D: NA; length: 16; size: once; DNA: TGTGCCAGCTCACCACCGGGAGGCCCCTCCTACAATGAGCAGTTCTTC; CDR3: CASSPPGGPSYNEQFF
J: TRBJ2-3; V: TRBV28; D: TRBD2; length: 20; size: NA; DNA: TGTGCCAGCAGTTTATGGGCTAGCGGGAGGGCCGACTTAGACACAGATACGCAGTATTTT; CDR3: CASSLWASGRADLDTDTQYF
J: TRBJ2-5; V: TRBV15; D: TRBD1; length: 14; size: NA; DNA: TGTGCCACCAGCAGAGATCAGGGGGCAGAGACCCAGTACTTC; CDR3: CATSRDQGAETQYF
J: TRBJ1-5; V: TRBV29-1; D: NA; length: 12; size: NA; DNA: TGCAGCGTTGGAGGGGCCGATCAGCCCCAGCATTTT; CDR3: CSVGGADQPQHF
J: TRBJ2-7; V: TRBV7-3; D: NA; length: 13; size: NA; DNA: TGTGCCAGCAGCCGAGACATAGGCTACGAGCAGTACTTC; CDR3: CASSRDIGYEQYF
J: TRBJ2-7; V: TRBV3-1/TRBV3-2; D: TRBD1; length: 14; size: once; DNA: TGTGCCAGCAGTCCCGGGACAGGGGGCTACGAGCAGTACTTC; CDR3: CASSPGTGGYEQYF
J: TRBJ2-1; V: TRBV19; D: NA; length: 14; size: NA; DNA: TGTGCCAGTAGTATCCCGGGACATTTCAATGAGCAGTTCTTC; CDR3: CASSIPGHFNEQFF
J: TRBJ1-5; V: TRBV2; D: TRBD1; length: 14; size: NA; DNA: TGTGCCAGCAGTGGACAGGGGGCGCCTCAGCCCCAGCATTTT; CDR3: CASSGQGAPQPQHF
J: TRBJ1-6; V: TRBV19; D: NA; length: 13; size: NA; DNA: TGTGCCAGTAGTATAGTGTCGAATTCACCCCTCCACTTT; CDR3: CASSIVSNSPLHF
J: TRBJ2-2; V: TRBV6-4; D: NA; length: 13; size: NA; DNA: TGTGCCAGCAGTGACGGTTACACCGGGGAGCTGTTTTTT; CDR3: CASSDGYTGELFF
J: TRBJ2-7; V: TRBV5-1; D: TRBD1; length: 14; size: NA; DNA: TGCGCCAGCACCTCCGGGACAGGGGAATACGAGCAGTACTTC; CDR3: CASTSGTGEYEQYF
J: TRBJ1-5; V: TRBV15; D: NA; length: 14; size: NA; DNA: TGTGCCACCAGCAGAGATGGAGGGGTTGAGCCCCAGCATTTT; CDR3: CATSRDGGVEPQHF